The TCR beta chain described here comes from a study of post-analysis software for immune sequencing data. About the study: Disease courses included relapsing-remitting, secondary progressive and progressive-relapsing multiple sclerosis. The study, taken as a whole, reports: Among multiple sclerosis patients, normalized Chao1 diversity was significantly below that of controls. Higher frequency in patients than in controls was seen for roughly five TRBV segments, with TRBV5-6, TRBV5-1 and TRBV20-1 among them. Samples from one preparation batch, clustered by F measure, grouped strongly together.

This clonotype came up a few times. Antigen: not known. This CDR3 contains 11 residues. V lost 6 bases and J lost 5, with 11 bases in between. Germline V lookup: CDR1 SQVTM, CDR2 ANQGSEA. Prepared libraries of TCR beta cDNA carried unique molecular identifiers. TCRdb re-called the PCR reads through MiXCR, storing one row per CDR3 protein. The table records roughly 670,000 distinct CDR3 sequences, approximately 59% of them present only once. Specimen: blood. The chain has TRBV29-1 and TRBJ2-7; a weak D match, TRBD1 (6 bases). The sequence was obtained from a girl aged 2 to 9 with multiple sclerosis. In DNA form, the CDR3 reads TGCAGCGTAGGGGACACCGACGAGCAGTACTTC. Amino acid sequence: CSVGDTDEQYF.